Sequencing of this T cell receptor beta chain was carried out in a study of immune heterogeneity within non-small cell lung tumors. Template came from bulk tumor genomic DNA, at roughly 600 ng per sample. Several biopsies per primary tumor were taken during surgery, spaced as far apart as possible. Surgery that was curative in intent was performed on patients with untreated, newly diagnosed non-small cell lung cancer. The germline gives CDR1 MDHEN, CDR2 SYDVKM. Trimming removed 3 bases from V and 2 bases from J, with 14 bases in between. This CDR3 is built from 15 residues. By frequency in the sample, this clonotype is medium-sized. TCR beta CDR3 was amplified by multiplex PCR using 32 V and 13 J primers. TCRdb recomputed calls from the multiplex PCR reads with MiXCR, one row per CDR3 protein. This sample yields roughly 5,000 distinct CDR3 sequences, of which roughly 23% are seen a single time; 17% belongs to the top ten.

The receptor was isolated from a man aged 60-69 years with non-small cell lung cancer. V and J are TRBV28 and TRBJ2-7; D unclear. Material for sequencing was lung tumor tissue. The CDR3 nucleotides read TGTGCCAGCAGTTTTAGGAGTAGGCTAACCTACGAGCAGTACTTC. Amino acid sequence: CASSFRSRLTYEQYF.